These 18 T cell receptor beta chains were sequenced from one sample in a study of identical twins. MiXCR was run by TCRdb on the 5' RACE reads, yielding one entry per CDR3 protein. Of about 900,000 distinct CDR3 sequences in the sample, 12% were seen once. The same data also went into a second study, on yellow fever vaccine responses in identical twins.

Sequencing was carried out using PBMCs. The receptors stem from a young woman in good health.

In its sample, this clonotype was seen many times. The CDR3 spells CSARDKSQAYGYTF. For the CDR3, the DNA is TGCAGTGCTAGAGATAAATCACAGGCCTATGGCTACACCTTC. The V gene is TRBV20-1, the J gene TRBJ1-2, with D maybe TRBD1 (5 bases). This CDR3 contains 14 residues. Germline CDR1 reads DFQATT; CDR2 reads SNEGSKA (reference sequence). Trimming cost V 0 bases and J 4 bases, with 12 bases left between them.

Details on this clonotype: One end of the junction is discordant with germline, which a read error may explain. This chain links TRBV18 with TRBJ2-4; 7 bases fit TRBD1. The CDR3 contains 12 residues. Per the germline V gene, CDR1 is KGHSH and CDR2 is LQKENI. CDR3 in amino acids: CASSRTGARMHF. The CDR3 nucleotides are TGTGCCAGCTCACGCACAGGGGCGAGGATGCACTTC.

V gene TRBV28 combines with J gene TRBJ1-1; D perhaps matches TRBD1 (6 bases). The V end was cut by 7 bases, the J end by 5 bases, with 14 bases between. CDR3 length: 13 amino acids. The germline V gene encodes CDR1 MDHEN and CDR2 SYDVKM. CDR3 DNA: TGTGCCAGCATCCTGGGGGGGCGGACTGAAGCTTTCTTT. This translates into CASILGGRTEAFF.

This chain connects TRBV20-1 to TRBJ2-7, with 15 bases that match TRBD2. The CDR3 length is 13 residues. V trimming: 5 bases; J trimming: 7 bases; junction bases outside the gene matches: 3. CDR1 DFQATT and CDR2 SNEGSKA come from the germline V gene (reference sequence). CDR3 loop: CSARTSGRVEQYF. The CDR3 region has the DNA TGCAGTGCTCGGACTAGCGGGAGGGTTGAGCAGTACTTC.

The V gene is TRBV28, the J gene TRBJ2-3; D tentatively reads TRBD1 or TRBD2 (5 bases each). The CDR3 length is 16 residues. Germline assignment: CDR1 MDHEN and CDR2 SYDVKM. The V end was cut by 5 bases, the J end by 1 base, with 16 bases between. This CDR3 is CASSREPGPRTDTQYF. In DNA form, the CDR3 reads TGTGCCAGCAGTCGAGAACCGGGACCGCGCACAGATACGCAGTATTTT.

This clonotype was found many times. The rearrangement uses TRBV7-2 and TRBJ2-1, with D maybe TRBD2 (5 bases). The V gene's germline CDR1 is SGHTA and CDR2 FQGNSA. This CDR3 region has 14 residues. V was clipped by 7 bases and J by 7 bases, with 17 bases between them. CDR3 DNA sequence: TGTGCCAGCATCCTAGCAGCCCCGGGAAATGAGCAGTTCTTC. This codes for CASILAAPGNEQFF.

The chain joins TRBV7-9 to TRBJ1-1, with 11 positions matching TRBD1. The CDR3 has 15 amino acids. The trim removed 5 bases at V and 3 bases at J, leaving 5 bases unmatched. Germline CDR1 and CDR2: SEHNR and FQNEAQ (reference sequence). CDR3 nucleotides: TGTGCCAGCAGCAACCGGGGACAGGGGGACACTGAAGCTTTCTTT. Residues: CASSNRGQGDTEAFF.

J is TRBJ2-7 and V is TRBV18; TRBD2 matches 7 bases. Germline assignment: CDR1 KGHSH and CDR2 LQKENI. CDR3 length: 16 residues. J was trimmed by 0 bases and V by 0 bases; bases with no gene match: 5. The DNA of the CDR3 is TGTGCCAGCTCACCACCGGGGACTACGAGCTCCTACGAGCAGTACTTC. It encodes CASSPPGTTSSYEQYF.

This clonotype came up a few times. The V call is TRBV11-2, the J call TRBJ2-2; D may be TRBD1 or TRBD2 (6 bases each). The germline CDR1 and CDR2 sequences are SGHAT and FQNNGV. V dropped 4 bases and J dropped 10 bases, with 16 bases sitting between them. The CDR3 is 14 residues long. Here the CDR3 reads CASSSAGGFEELFF. The CDR3 nucleotides are TGTGCCAGCAGCTCAGCCGGGGGCTTTGAGGAGCTGTTTTTT. The full variable domain, in which reference TRBV11-2 and TRBJ2-2 provide the parts outside the CDR3, is EAGVAQSPRYKIIEKRQSVAFWCNPISGHATLYWYQQILGQGPKLLIQFQNNGVVDDSQLPKDRFSAERLKGVDSTLKIQPAKLEDSAVYLCASSSAGGFEELFFGEGSRLTVL.

The gene calls are TRBV6-1 and TRBJ1-2; D gene ambiguous. The V and J ends lost 7 bases and 4 bases respectively, with 7 bases between them. CDR3 size: 11 residues. In germline, CDR1 is MNHNS, CDR2 SASEGT. The CDR3 spells CASTNSYGYTF. CDR3 bases: TGTGCCAGCACCAACAGCTATGGCTACACCTTC.

This clonotype was observed at least ten times. The chain has TRBV5-1 and TRBJ1-1; 9 bases match TRBD1. The germline CDR1 and CDR2 sequences are SGHRS and YFSETQ. Germline trimming cut 0 bases from V and 1 base from J; bases unmatched to any gene: 4. This CDR3 is 16 amino acids long. The CDR3 nucleotides are TGCGCCAGCAGCTTGGTAGGGACAGGGAAGAACACTGAAGCTTTCTTT. This gives the protein CASSLVGTGKNTEAFF.

The chain combines TRBV24-1 with TRBJ2-5, with TRBD2 matching over 13 bases. Germline V lookup: CDR1 KGHDR, CDR2 SFDVKD. The CDR3 has 15 residues. With V trimmed by 9 bases and J by 5 bases, 8 bases remained unmatched. The CDR3 is CATSTSGGARETQYF. The CDR3 DNA follows: TGTGCCACCTCAACTAGCGGGGGGGCTCGGGAGACCCAGTACTTC.

The sample holds a few counts of this clonotype. The chain has TRBV24-1 and TRBJ1-2; maybe TRBD1 (6 bases). V was cut by 2 bases and J by 10 bases, with 10 bases left in between. This CDR3 is built from 12 residues. The germline V gene has CDR1 KGHDR and CDR2 SFDVKD. In DNA, the CDR3 is TGTGCCACCAGTGATTCCGACAGGCCCTACACCTTC. This gives the protein CATSDSDRPYTF.

The genes are TRBV12-3 or TRBV12-4 and TRBJ2-1; possibly TRBD2 for D (7 bases). V lost 6 bases and J 5 bases, leaving 14 bases between the germline ends. This CDR3 spans 14 amino acids. The CDR3 loop reads CASSTAGAHNEQFF. DNA for the CDR3: TGTGCCAGCAGCACTGCGGGGGCCCACAATGAGCAGTTCTTC.

At least ten counts were recorded for this clonotype. The V call is TRBV12-3 or TRBV12-4, the J call TRBJ2-2, with TRBD2 matching over 9 bases. The CDR3 length is 16 residues. J lost 4 bases, V lost 5 bases, and 8 bases had no gene match. CDR3 sequence reads: CASSRGGGAGTGELFF. The CDR3 DNA sequence: TGTGCCAGCAGTAGAGGCGGGGGGGCAGGCACCGGGGAGCTGTTTTTT.

V usage is TRBV10-1 and J usage is TRBJ2-1, with a tentative D call TRBD2 (5 bases). The V gene's germline CDR1 is WNHNN and CDR2 SYGVQD (reference sequence). The CDR3 consists of 16 residues. The V gene lost 0 bases and the J gene lost 8 bases, with 17 bases spanning the gap. The CDR3, as DNA: TGCGCCAGCAGTGAGTCTATCGGGGTAAGAGGCGATGAGCAGTTCTTC. Translation gives CASSESIGVRGDEQFF.

The CDR3 region is CASSLRGQAINQPQHF. The CDR3 nucleotides are TGTGCCAGCAGCTTGAGGGGACAGGCGATCAATCAGCCCCAGCATTTT. V is TRBV5-5 and J is TRBJ1-5, with 8 bases aligning to TRBD1. V shed 1 base and J 3 bases; nucleotides not matched to a gene: 6. CDR3 length: 16 residues. Germline CDR1 SGHKS, CDR2 YYEKEE (reference sequence). The variable domain in full, completed from reference TRBV5-5 and TRBJ1-5, reads DAGVTQSPTHLIKTRGQQVTLRCSPISGHKSVSWYQQVLGQGPQFIFQYYEKEERGRGNFPDRFSARQFPNYSSELNVNALLLGDSALYLCASSLRGQAINQPQHFGDGTRLSIL.

The V call is TRBV9, the J call TRBJ2-7; 12 bases fit TRBD2. The V segment lost 4 bases and the J segment 6 bases; nucleotides outside the gene matches: 17. The CDR3 is made up of 18 amino acids. Germline CDR1 SGDLS, CDR2 YYNGEE. In DNA form, the CDR3 reads TGTGCCAGCAGCCCTCTAGCGGGAGGGCCCCTTCATATCGCCGAGCAGTACTTC. This codes for CASSPLAGGPLHIAEQYF. The complete variable domain, with remaining parts taken from reference TRBV9 and TRBJ2-7, reads DSGVTQTPKHLITATGQRVTLRCSPRSGDLSVYWYQQSLDQGLQFLIQYYNGEERAKGNILERFSAQQFPDLHSELNLSSLELGDSALYFCASSPLAGGPLHIAEQYFGPGTRLTVT.